The 26 T cell receptor beta chains in this list originate from one sample, sequenced in a study of blood T cell repertoires in COVID-19. Sequenced by immunoSEQ multiplex PCR; TCRdb stores in-frame clones only, minus some. There are fewer than 500,000 clones in the sample; roughly 87% occur only once, and approximately 2% lies in the top ten. Sequenced sample: PBMCs or T cells enriched from blood (not recorded which). The receptors come from a woman younger than 35 with acute COVID-19.

The chain combines TRBV30 with TRBJ1-2; tentatively, D is TRBD1 (5 bases). This CDR3 region has 14 residues. Trimming removed 0 bases at V and 7 bases at J, with 15 bases between. Looked up from germline, CDR1 is GTSNPN and CDR2 is SVGIG (reference sequence). The CDR3 DNA sequence: TGTGCCTGGAGTGTACAGGTGGAGGGGTCTGGCTACACCTTC. Residues: CAWSVQVEGSGYTF.

Written as DNA, the CDR3 is TGTGCCAGCAGCTTAGAGGGGGGGTTGAGGACAGATACGCAGTATTTT. It specifies CASSLEGGLRTDTQYF. V gene TRBV7-2 combines with J gene TRBJ2-3; possible D gene TRBD2, 7 bases. The CDR3 runs 16 residues. V was shortened by 1 base and J by 3 bases, with 14 bases between the two germline ends. The germline V gene encodes CDR1 SGHTA and CDR2 FQGNSA.

The chain links TRBV20-1 to TRBJ2-4, with D maybe TRBD2 (5 bases). V was trimmed by 3 bases and J by 0 bases, leaving 9 bases between them. The CDR3 has 14 residues. CDR1 DFQATT and CDR2 SNEGSKA come from the germline V gene (reference sequence). The CDR3 sequence: CSASSGIAKNIQYF. The CDR3 nucleotides are TGCAGTGCTAGTTCGGGAATAGCCAAAAACATTCAGTACTTC.

This clone is a singleton in its sample. The gene calls are TRBV6-1 and TRBJ2-7, with 7 bases fitting TRBD1. The CDR3 loop spans 15 amino acids. Unmatched junction bases numbered 7, after V lost 2 bases and J lost 3 bases. CDR1 MNHNS and CDR2 SASEGT come from the germline V gene. CDR3 sequence: CASSERTGINYEQYF. The CDR3 region has the DNA TGTGCCAGCAGTGAACGGACAGGTATAAACTACGAGCAGTACTTC.

The chain employs TRBV5-1 and TRBJ2-7; TRBD1 might be the D (5 bases). CDR3 length: 14 residues. Looked up from germline, CDR1 is SGHRS and CDR2 is YFSETQ. Between the trimmed V and J ends, which lost 0 bases and 1 base, there was a span of 8 bases. The CDR3 coding sequence is TGCGCCAGCAGCTTGGGACAGTCTTCCTACGAGCAGTACTTC. Its protein is CASSLGQSSYEQYF.

A word on this clone: One junction end disagrees with the germline gene, perhaps due to a read error. V gene TRBV19 combines with J gene TRBJ1-5, with 10 bases aligning to TRBD1. Germline V gene lookup returns CDR1 LNHDA and CDR2 SQIVND (reference sequence). The CDR3 contains 15 residues. For the CDR3, the DNA is TGTGCCAGTAGTATGATGACAGGGGGCAACCAGCCCCAGCATTTT. Protein product: CASSMMTGGNQPQHF.

This rearrangement joins TRBV15 to TRBJ2-7, with D possibly being TRBD1 (5 bases). V lost 0 bases to trimming and J lost 6 bases, with 12 bases between them. This CDR3 spans 14 amino acids. The germline gives CDR1 LNHNV, CDR2 YYDKDF (reference sequence). Here the CDR3 reads CATSRDKGPPEQYF. The CDR3 DNA reads TGTGCCACCAGCAGAGATAAGGGGCCCCCCGAGCAGTACTTC.

This chain uses TRBV20-1 with TRBJ2-7; TRBD2 matches 8 bases. Per the germline V gene, CDR1 is DFQATT and CDR2 is SNEGSKA (reference sequence). The CDR3 runs 14 residues. The V and J ends lost 3 bases and 0 bases, in that order; junction bases with no gene match: 4. CDR3 loop: CSASTSGISYEQYF. The CDR3 bases are TGCAGTGCTAGTACTAGCGGAATCTCCTACGAGCAGTACTTC.

The V and J genes are TRBV9 and TRBJ2-3; 11 nucleotides line up with TRBD1. CDR3 length: 16 residues. Germline CDR1 SGDLS, CDR2 YYNGEE. The trim removed 3 bases at V and 3 bases at J, leaving 6 bases unmatched. The CDR3 region has the DNA TGTGCCAGCAGCGCTACCGGGACAGGGGGGACAGATACGCAGTATTTT. Residues: CASSATGTGGTDTQYF.

The chain employs TRBV9 and TRBJ2-1; 9 bases match TRBD1. V lost 0 bases, J lost 9 bases, and 10 bases stayed unmatched. The germline V gene has CDR1 SGDLS and CDR2 YYNGEE. The CDR3 contains 16 residues. The CDR3: CASSVASGTGPVEQFF. In DNA form, the CDR3 reads TGTGCCAGCAGCGTAGCGTCCGGGACAGGGCCCGTTGAGCAGTTCTTC.

The chain recombines TRBV11-2 with TRBJ2-5, with D tentatively TRBD1 (5 bases). Trimming took 2 bases from V and 2 from J, leaving 12 bases between them. The CDR3 is 15 residues long. Germline V lookup: CDR1 SGHAT, CDR2 FQNNGV. Here the CDR3 DNA reads TGTGCCAGCAGCTTATCAATCAGGGATCAAGAGACCCAGTACTTC. Its protein is CASSLSIRDQETQYF.

V and J are TRBV12-5 and TRBJ1-4; D possibly corresponds to TRBD1 (6 bases). The CDR3 covers 15 residues. Germline values: CDR1 LGHNT, CDR2 FRNRAP. V lost 4 bases to trimming and J lost 5 bases, with 14 bases between them. CDR3 residues: CASGSLLTGNEKLFF. In DNA, the CDR3 is TGTGCTAGTGGTTCACTCCTGACAGGAAATGAAAAACTGTTTTTT. The variable domain in full, completed from reference TRBV12-5 and TRBJ1-4, reads DARVTQTPRHKVTEMGQEVTMRCQPILGHNTVFWYRQTMMQGLELLAYFRNRAPLDDSGMPKDRFSAEMPDATLATLKIQPSEPRDSAVYFCASGSLLTGNEKLFFGSGTQLSVL.

V usage is TRBV10-3 and J usage is TRBJ2-3, with 9 bases aligning to TRBD1. V dropped 3 bases and J dropped 2; count of bases not matched to a gene: 9. The CDR3 has 17 amino acids. The germline V gene has CDR1 ENHRY and CDR2 SYGVKD. CDR3 nucleotide sequence: TGTGCCATCAGTGAAAGAGGGACAGGGATAATCACAGATACGCAGTATTTT. The encoded protein is CAISERGTGIITDTQYF.

This chain joins TRBV25-1 and TRBJ2-5, with D uncertain. V was shortened by 1 base and J by 3 bases, with 15 bases between the two germline ends. The germline gives CDR1 MGHDK, CDR2 SYGVNS. The CDR3 runs 16 residues. This chain's CDR3 is CASSESGSWAKETQYF. CDR3 nucleotides: TGTGCCAGCAGTGAATCCGGCTCCTGGGCAAAAGAGACCCAGTACTTC.

A few counts support this clone. This rearrangement joins TRBV19 to TRBJ2-7, with 8 bases that match TRBD1. CDR1 is LNHDA and CDR2 is SQIVND in the germline V gene (reference sequence). V was pared by 8 bases and J by 0 bases, with 3 bases of the junction left unmatched. The CDR3 runs to 13 residues. CDR3 coding DNA: TGTGCCAGTGGACAGGGTAGCTCCTACGAGCAGTACTTC. Encoded protein: CASGQGSSYEQYF.

A single count supports this clone. The chain recombines TRBV6-4 with TRBJ1-1; D call uncertain. Germline CDR1 and CDR2: MRHNA and SNTAGT. The CDR3 is 13 amino acids. The germline V and J ends were trimmed by 3 bases and 1 base, with 6 bases remaining between them. In nucleotides, the CDR3 is TGTGCCAGCAGTGAAGAGGCGAACACTGAAGCTTTCTTT. Translation gives CASSEEANTEAFF.

With respect to this clone: An end of the junction differs from the germline gene, which may be a read error. The CDR3 coding sequence is TGCGCCAGCAGTGAGAGTGGGACACCGAGCGCCTTC. It specifies CASSESGTPSAF. This chain uses TRBV10-1 with TRBJ1-2; TRBD1 might be the D (6 bases). This CDR3 has 12 amino acids. In germline, CDR1 is WNHNN, CDR2 SYGVQD (reference sequence).

A remark on this clone: The same CDR3 can be traced to other DNA sequences in this sample. This rearrangement joins TRBV29-1 to TRBJ1-2; D gene ambiguous. The ends were cut back, 3 bases at V and 6 bases at J, with 8 bases in the middle. Germline CDR1 and CDR2: SQVTM and ANQGSEA. This CDR3 comprises 11 residues. CDR3 region: CSVDGLDGYTF. The CDR3, as DNA: TGCAGCGTTGACGGCCTAGATGGCTACACCTTC.

The chain employs TRBV7-2 and TRBJ1-5; TRBD1 matches at 8 bases. V shed 1 base, J shed 8 bases, and the junction held 10 bases outside the gene matches. The length of the CDR3 is 16 residues. Germline-derived CDR1 and CDR2 are SGHTA and FQGNSA. CDR3 bases: TGTGCCAGCAGCTTAGGGACAGGGATAGGCTCGAAGCCCCAGCATTTT. This codes for CASSLGTGIGSKPQHF.

This clone was seen a few times. The chain carries TRBV2 and TRBJ1-6; 8 bases agree with TRBD1. V shed 3 bases and J 9 bases; nucleotides not matched to a gene: 7. CDR1 is SNHLY and CDR2 is FYNNEI in the germline V gene. The CDR3 runs to 15 residues. This chain's CDR3 is CASSDNQGAGSPLHF. The DNA for the CDR3 is TGTGCCAGCAGTGATAATCAGGGGGCAGGTTCACCCCTCCACTTT.

This clone was observed once. The rearrangement uses TRBV2 and TRBJ1-2; TRBD1 might be the D (5 bases). V dropped 3 bases and J dropped 3 bases, with 11 bases sitting between them. Germline values: CDR1 SNHLY, CDR2 FYNNEI. The CDR3 runs to 14 residues. The CDR3 spells CASSDGQGYYGYTF. Written as DNA, the CDR3 is TGTGCCAGCAGTGACGGGCAGGGTTACTATGGCTACACCTTC.

This clone was recorded only once. The chain uses TRBV15 and TRBJ1-2; perhaps TRBD1 as D (5 bases). This CDR3 region has 13 residues. Germline V gene sequence: CDR1 LNHNV, CDR2 YYDKDF (reference sequence). V was shortened by 6 bases and J by 1 base, with 9 bases between the two germline ends. CDR3 nucleotides: TGTGCCACCAGAGCCGACAGTAACTATGGCTACACCTTC. Translated, it gives CATRADSNYGYTF. Based on the CDR3 plus reference TRBV15 and TRBJ1-2, the full variable domain is DAMVIQNPRYQVTQFGKPVTLSCSQTLNHNVMYWYQQKSSQAPKLLFHYYDKDFNNEADTPDNFQSRRPNTSFCFLDIRSPGLGDTAMYLCATRADSNYGYTFGSGTRLTVV.

V is TRBV2 and J is TRBJ2-5; 14 nucleotides agree with TRBD2. Germline V gives CDR1 SNHLY, CDR2 FYNNEI. V shed 8 bases, J shed 5 bases, and the junction held 13 bases outside the gene matches. The CDR3 consists of 17 residues. The CDR3 sequence is CASLDTGTSGSQETQYF. CDR3 sequence (DNA): TGTGCCAGCCTTGATACCGGGACTAGCGGGAGTCAGGAGACCCAGTACTTC. The whole variable domain, filled in from reference TRBV2 and TRBJ2-5, reads EPEVTQTPSHQVTQMGQEVILRCVPISNHLYFYWYRQILGQKVEFLVSFYNNEISEKSEIFDDQFSVERPDGSNFTLKIRSTKLEDSAMYFCASLDTGTSGSQETQYFGPGTRLLVL.

This chain joins TRBV27 and TRBJ2-5, with 7 bases identical to TRBD1. Germline lookup yields CDR1 MNHEY and CDR2 SMNVEV (reference sequence). The CDR3 length is 14 residues. Germline trimming cut 4 bases from V and 4 bases from J; bases unmatched to any gene: 6. The CDR3 region has the DNA TGTGCCAGCAGTTCCCTCGGGACAGCAGAGACCCAGTACTTC. Translation gives CASSSLGTAETQYF.

Here the CDR3 reads CASAYGGNNEQFF. The CDR3 region has the DNA TGTGCCAGCGCCTACGGGGGAAACAATGAGCAGTTCTTC. The V and J genes are TRBV27 and TRBJ2-1; perhaps TRBD2 as D (6 bases). Germline V gene sequence: CDR1 MNHEY, CDR2 SMNVEV (reference sequence). The CDR3 is 13 residues long. The V gene lost 8 bases and the J gene lost 5 bases, with 13 bases spanning the gap.

V and J are TRBV5-6 and TRBJ2-3, with 9 positions matching TRBD2. The V gene's germline CDR1 is SGHDT and CDR2 YYEEEE. Trimming took 2 bases from V and 2 from J; bases not matched to a gene: 6. The CDR3 is 16 residues long. The CDR3 DNA sequence: TGTGCCAGCAGCTTAGGTCTAGCGGGGATCACAGATACGCAGTATTTT. Protein sequence: CASSLGLAGITDTQYF. The whole variable domain, filled in from reference TRBV5-6 and TRBJ2-3, reads DAGVTQSPTHLIKTRGQQVTLRCSPKSGHDTVSWYQQALGQGPQFIFQYYEEEERQRGNFPDRFSGHQFPNYSSELNVNALLLGDSALYLCASSLGLAGITDTQYFGPGTRLTVL.